The following is a T cell receptor beta chain sequence with its context. These data come from a study of blood T cell repertoires in COVID-19. Looking at the study overall: Both acute and convalescent COVID-19 samples were obtained from the United States, Italy and Spain. PBMCs, B-cell-depleted T cells, or T cells provided the cDNA or gDNA that made up the material.

The repertoire was sequenced with immunoSEQ multiplex PCR; TCRdb's copy has only in-frame clones and lacks some. This repertoire shows 390,000 or so clones, 89% found once; its top ten account for about 2.9%. The CDR3 runs 16 residues. The V and J ends lost 1 base and 0 bases respectively, with 12 bases between them. In germline, CDR1 is LGHDT, CDR2 YNNKEL (reference sequence). The Seattle patients, enrolled during active infection, were followed longitudinally. Specimen: peripheral blood. The chain is built from TRBV3-1 (or the pseudogene TRBV3-2) and TRBJ1-2; D is unresolved. The source of this sequence is a woman aged 25-40 years with COVID-19, enrolled during active disease. CDR3 in amino acids: CASSQGPPRANYGYTF. The CDR3, as DNA: TGTGCCAGCAGCCAAGGTCCCCCACGAGCTAACTATGGCTACACCTTC.